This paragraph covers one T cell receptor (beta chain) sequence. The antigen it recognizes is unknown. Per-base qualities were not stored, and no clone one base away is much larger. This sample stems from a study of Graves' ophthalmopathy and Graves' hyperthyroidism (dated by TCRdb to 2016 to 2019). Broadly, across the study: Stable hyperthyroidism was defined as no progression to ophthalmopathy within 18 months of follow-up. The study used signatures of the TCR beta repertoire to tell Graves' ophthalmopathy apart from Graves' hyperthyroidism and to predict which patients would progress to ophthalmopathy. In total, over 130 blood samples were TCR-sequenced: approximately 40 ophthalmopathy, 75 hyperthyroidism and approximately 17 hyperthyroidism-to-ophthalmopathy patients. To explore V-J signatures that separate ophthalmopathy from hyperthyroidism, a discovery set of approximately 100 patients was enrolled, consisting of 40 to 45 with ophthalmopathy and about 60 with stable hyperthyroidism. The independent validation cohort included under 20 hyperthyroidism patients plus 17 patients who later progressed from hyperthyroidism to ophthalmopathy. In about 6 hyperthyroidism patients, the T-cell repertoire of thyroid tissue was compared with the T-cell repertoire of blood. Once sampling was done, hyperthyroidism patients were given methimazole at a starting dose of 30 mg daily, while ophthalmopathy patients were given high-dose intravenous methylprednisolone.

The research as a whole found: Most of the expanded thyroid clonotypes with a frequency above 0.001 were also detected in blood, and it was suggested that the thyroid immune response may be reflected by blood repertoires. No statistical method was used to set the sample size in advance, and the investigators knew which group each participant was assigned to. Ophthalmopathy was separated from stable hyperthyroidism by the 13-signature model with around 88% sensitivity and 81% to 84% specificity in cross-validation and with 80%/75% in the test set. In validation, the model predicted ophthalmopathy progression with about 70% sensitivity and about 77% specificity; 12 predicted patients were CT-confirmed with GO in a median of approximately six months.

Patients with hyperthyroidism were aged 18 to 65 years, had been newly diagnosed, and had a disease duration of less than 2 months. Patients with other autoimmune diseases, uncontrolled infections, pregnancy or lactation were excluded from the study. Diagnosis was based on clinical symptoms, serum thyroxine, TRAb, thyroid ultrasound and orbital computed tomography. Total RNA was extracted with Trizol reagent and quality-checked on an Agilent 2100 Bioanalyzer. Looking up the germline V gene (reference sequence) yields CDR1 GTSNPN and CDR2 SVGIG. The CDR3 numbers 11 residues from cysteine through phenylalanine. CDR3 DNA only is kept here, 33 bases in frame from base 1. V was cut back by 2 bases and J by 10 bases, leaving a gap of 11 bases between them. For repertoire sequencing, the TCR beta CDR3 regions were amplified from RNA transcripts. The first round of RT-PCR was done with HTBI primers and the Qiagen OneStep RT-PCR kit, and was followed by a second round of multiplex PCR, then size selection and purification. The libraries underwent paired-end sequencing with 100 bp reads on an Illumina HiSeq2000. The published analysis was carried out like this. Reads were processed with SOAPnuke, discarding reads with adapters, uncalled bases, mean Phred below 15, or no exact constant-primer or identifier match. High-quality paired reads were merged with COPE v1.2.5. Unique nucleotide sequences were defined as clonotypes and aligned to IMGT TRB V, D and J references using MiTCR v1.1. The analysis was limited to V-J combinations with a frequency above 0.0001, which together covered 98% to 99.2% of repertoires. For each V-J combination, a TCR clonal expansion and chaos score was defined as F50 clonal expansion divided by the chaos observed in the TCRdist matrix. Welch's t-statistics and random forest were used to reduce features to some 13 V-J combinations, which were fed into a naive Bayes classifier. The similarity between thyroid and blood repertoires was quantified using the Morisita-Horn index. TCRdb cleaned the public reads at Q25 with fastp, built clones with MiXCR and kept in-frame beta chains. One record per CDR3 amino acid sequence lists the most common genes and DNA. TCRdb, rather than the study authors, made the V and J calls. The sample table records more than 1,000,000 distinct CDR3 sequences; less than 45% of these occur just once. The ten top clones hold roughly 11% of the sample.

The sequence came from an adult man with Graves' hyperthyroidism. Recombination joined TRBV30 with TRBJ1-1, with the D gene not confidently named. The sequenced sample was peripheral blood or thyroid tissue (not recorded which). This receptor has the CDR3 CAWSRSPVAFF. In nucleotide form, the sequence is TGTGCCTGGAGTCGATCACCCGTAGCTTTCTTT.